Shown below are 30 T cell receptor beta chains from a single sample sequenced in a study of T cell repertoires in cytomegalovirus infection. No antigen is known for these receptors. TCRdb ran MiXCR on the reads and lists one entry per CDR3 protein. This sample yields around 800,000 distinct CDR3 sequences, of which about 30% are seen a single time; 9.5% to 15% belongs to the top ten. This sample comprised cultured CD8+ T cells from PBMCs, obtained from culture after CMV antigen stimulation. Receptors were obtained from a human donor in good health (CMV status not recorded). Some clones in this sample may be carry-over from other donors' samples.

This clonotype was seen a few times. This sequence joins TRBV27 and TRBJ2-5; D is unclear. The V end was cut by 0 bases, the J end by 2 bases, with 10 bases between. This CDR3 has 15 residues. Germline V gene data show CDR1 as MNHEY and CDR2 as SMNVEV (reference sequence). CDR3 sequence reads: CASSLSAALQETQYF. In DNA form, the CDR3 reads TGTGCCAGCAGTTTATCGGCAGCACTTCAAGAGACCCAGTACTTC.

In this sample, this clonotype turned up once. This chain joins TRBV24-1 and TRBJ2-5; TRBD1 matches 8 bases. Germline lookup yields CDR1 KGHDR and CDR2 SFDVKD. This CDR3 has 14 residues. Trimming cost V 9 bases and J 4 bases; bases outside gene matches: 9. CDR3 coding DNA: TGTGCCACCGCCCCGCCGGGACAGGCAGAGACCCAGTACTTC. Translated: CATAPPGQAETQYF.

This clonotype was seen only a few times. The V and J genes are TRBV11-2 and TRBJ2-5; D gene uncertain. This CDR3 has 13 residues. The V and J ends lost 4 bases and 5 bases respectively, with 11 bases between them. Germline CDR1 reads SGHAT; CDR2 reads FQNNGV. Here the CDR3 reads CASSSVSWETQYF. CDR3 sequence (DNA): TGTGCCAGCAGCTCAGTGAGTTGGGAGACCCAGTACTTC.

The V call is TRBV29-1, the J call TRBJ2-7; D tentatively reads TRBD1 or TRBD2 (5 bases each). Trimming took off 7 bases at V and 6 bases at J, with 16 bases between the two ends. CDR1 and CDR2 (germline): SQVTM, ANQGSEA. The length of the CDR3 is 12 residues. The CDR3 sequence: CSGGPAGREQYF. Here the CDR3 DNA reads TGCAGCGGGGGACCCGCAGGACGCGAGCAGTACTTC.

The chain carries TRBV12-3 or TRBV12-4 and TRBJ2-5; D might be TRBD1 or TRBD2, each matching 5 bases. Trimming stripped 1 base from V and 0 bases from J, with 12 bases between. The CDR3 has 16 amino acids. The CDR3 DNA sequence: TGTGCCAGCAGTTTAGACAGGAGGCCGTACCAAGAGACCCAGTACTTC. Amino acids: CASSLDRRPYQETQYF.

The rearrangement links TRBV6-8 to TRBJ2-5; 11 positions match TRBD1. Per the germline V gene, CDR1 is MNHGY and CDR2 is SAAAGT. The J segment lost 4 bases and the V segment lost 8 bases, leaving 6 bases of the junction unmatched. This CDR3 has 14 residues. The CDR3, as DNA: TGTGCCAGCCCGGGACAGGGGGGCGGAGAGACCCAGTACTTC. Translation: CASPGQGGGETQYF.

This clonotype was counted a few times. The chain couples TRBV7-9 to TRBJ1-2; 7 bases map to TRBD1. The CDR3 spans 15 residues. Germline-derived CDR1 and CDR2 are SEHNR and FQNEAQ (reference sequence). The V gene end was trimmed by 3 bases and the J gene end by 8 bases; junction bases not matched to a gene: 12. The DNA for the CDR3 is TGTGCCAGCAGCTTGGGAACACCGGGACAGAGGGGCTACACCTTC. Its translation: CASSLGTPGQRGYTF.

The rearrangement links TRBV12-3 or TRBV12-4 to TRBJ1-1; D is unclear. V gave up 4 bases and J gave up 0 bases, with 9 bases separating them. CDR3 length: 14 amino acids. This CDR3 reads CASSYRLLNTEAFF. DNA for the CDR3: TGTGCCAGCAGTTACCGTCTGCTGAACACTGAAGCTTTCTTT.

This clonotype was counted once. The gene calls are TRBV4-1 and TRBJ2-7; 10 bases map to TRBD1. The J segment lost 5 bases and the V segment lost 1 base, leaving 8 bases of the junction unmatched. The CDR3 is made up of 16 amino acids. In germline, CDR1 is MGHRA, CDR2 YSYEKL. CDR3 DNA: TGCGCCAGCAGCCAAGCGGGGACAGGGGATGCCCACGAGCAGTACTTC. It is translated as CASSQAGTGDAHEQYF.

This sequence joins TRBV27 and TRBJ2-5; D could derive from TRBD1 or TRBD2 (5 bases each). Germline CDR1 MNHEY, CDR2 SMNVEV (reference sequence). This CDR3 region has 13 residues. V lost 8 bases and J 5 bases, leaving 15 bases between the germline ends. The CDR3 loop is CASARAEGETQYF. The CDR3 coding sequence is TGTGCCAGCGCCAGGGCCGAGGGGGAGACCCAGTACTTC.

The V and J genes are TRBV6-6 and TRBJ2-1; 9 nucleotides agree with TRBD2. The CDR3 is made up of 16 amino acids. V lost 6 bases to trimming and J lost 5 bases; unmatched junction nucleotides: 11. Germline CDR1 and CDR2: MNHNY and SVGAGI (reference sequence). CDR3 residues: CASRGILAGGNNEQFF. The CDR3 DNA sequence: TGTGCCAGCAGGGGGATTTTGGCGGGGGGGAACAATGAGCAGTTCTTC.

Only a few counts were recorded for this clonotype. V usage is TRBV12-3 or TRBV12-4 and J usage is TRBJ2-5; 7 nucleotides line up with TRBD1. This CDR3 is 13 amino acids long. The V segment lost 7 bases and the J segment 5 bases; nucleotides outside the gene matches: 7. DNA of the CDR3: TGTGCCAGCACCAACAGGGGCGCGGAGACCCAGTACTTC. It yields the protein CASTNRGAETQYF.

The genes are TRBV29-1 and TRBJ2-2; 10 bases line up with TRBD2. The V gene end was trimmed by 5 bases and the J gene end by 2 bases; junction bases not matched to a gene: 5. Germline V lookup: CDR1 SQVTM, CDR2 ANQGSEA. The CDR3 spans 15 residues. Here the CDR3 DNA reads TGCAGCGTTACAGCGGGGGGGCTCAACACCGGGGAGCTGTTTTTT. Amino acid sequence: CSVTAGGLNTGELFF.

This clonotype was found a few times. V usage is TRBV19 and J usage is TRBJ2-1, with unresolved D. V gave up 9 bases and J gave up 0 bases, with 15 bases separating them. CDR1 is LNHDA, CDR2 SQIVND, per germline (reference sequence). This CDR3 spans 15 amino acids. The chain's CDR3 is CASTLGANSYNEQFF. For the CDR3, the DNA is TGTGCCAGCACCCTAGGTGCAAACTCCTACAATGAGCAGTTCTTC.

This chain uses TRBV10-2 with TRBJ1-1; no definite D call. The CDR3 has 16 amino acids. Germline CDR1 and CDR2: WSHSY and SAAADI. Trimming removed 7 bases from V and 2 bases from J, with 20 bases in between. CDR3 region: CASTPNVLGKNTEAFF. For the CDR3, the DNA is TGCGCCAGCACCCCGAACGTCCTAGGGAAAAACACTGAAGCTTTCTTT.

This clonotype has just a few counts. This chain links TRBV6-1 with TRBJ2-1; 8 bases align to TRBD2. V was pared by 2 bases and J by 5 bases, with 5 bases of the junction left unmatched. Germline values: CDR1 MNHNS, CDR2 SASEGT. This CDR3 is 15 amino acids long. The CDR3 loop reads CASSEFGGAHNEQFF. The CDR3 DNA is TGTGCCAGCAGTGAATTCGGGGGGGCCCACAATGAGCAGTTCTTC.

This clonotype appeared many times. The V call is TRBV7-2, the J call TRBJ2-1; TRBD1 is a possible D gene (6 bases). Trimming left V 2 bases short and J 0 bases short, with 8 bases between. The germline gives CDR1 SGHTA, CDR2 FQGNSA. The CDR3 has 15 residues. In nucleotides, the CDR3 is TGTGCCAGCAGCTTATACAGGGTCTCCTACAATGAGCAGTTCTTC. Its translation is CASSLYRVSYNEQFF.

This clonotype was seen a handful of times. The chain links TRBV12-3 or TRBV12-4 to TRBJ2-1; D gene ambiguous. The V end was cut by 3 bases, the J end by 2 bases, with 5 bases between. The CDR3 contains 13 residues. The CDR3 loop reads CASSFSAYNEQFF. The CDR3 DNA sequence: TGTGCCAGCAGTTTTTCAGCCTACAATGAGCAGTTCTTC.

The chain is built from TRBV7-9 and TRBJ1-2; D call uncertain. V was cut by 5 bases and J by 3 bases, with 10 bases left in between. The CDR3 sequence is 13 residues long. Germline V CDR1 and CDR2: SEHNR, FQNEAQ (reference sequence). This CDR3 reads CASSPSSDYGYTF. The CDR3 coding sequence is TGTGCCAGCAGCCCCTCGAGCGACTATGGCTACACCTTC.

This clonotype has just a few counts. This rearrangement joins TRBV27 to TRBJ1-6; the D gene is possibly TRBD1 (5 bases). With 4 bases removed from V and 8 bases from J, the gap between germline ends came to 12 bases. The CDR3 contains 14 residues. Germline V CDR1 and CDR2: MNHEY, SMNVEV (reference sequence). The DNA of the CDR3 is TGTGCCAGCAGTTGGGGGAGCCAGGATTCACCCCTCCACTTT. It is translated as CASSWGSQDSPLHF.

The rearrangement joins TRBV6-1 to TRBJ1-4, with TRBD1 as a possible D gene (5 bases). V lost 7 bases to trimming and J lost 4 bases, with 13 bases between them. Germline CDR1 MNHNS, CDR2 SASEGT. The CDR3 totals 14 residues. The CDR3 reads CASTLSGGNEKLFF. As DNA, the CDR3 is TGTGCCAGCACCCTTTCGGGGGGTAATGAAAAACTGTTTTTT.

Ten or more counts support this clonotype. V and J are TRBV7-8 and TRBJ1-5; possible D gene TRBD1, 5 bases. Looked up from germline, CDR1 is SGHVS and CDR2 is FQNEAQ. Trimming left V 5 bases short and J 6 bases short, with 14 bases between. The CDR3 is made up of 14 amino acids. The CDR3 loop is CASSARVLGQPQHF. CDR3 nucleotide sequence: TGTGCCAGCAGCGCCAGGGTTTTGGGTCAGCCCCAGCATTTT.

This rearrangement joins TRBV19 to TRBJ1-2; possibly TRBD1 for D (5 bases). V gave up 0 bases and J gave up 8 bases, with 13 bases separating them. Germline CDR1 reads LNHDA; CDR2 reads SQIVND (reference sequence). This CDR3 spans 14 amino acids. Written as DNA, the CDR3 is TGTGCCAGTAGTATAGAGGGAGGGGTCTCCGGCTACACCTTC. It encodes CASSIEGGVSGYTF. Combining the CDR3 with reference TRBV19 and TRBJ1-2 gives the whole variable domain DGGITQSPKYLFRKEGQNVTLSCEQNLNHDAMYWYRQDPGQGLRLIYYSQIVNDFQKGDIAEGYSVSREKKESFPLTVTSAQKNPTAFYLCASSIEGGVSGYTFGSGTRLTVV.

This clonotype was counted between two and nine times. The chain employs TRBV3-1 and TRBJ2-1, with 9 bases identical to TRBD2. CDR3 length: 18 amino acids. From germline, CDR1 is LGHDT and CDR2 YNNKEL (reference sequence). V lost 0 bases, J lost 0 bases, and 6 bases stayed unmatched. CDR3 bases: TGTGCCAGCAGCCAAGACTTAGCGGGGGATAGCTCCTACAATGAGCAGTTCTTC. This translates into CASSQDLAGDSSYNEQFF.

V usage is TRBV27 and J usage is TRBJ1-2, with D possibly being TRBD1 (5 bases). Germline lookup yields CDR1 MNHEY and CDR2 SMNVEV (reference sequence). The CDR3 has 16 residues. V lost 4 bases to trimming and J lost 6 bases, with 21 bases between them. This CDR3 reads CASSSGSGPIADGYTF. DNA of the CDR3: TGTGCCAGCAGTTCAGGGTCCGGCCCCATAGCGGATGGCTACACCTTC.

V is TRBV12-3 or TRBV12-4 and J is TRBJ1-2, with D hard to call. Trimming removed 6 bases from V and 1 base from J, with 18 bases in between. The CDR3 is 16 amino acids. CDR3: CASSSPEVFVNYGYTF. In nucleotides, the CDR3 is TGTGCCAGCAGCTCTCCAGAGGTTTTTGTTAACTATGGCTACACCTTC.

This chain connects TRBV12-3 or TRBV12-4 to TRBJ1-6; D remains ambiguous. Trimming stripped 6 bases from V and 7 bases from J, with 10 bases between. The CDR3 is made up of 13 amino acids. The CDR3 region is CASSPRPNSPLHF. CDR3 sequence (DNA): TGTGCCAGCAGCCCAAGACCCAATTCACCCCTCCACTTT.

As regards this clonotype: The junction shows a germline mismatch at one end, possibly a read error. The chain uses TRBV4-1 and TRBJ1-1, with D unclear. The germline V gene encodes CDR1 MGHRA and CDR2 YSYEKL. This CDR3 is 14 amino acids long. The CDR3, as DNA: TGTGCCAGCAGCCAAGGCGGACGGCCTGAAGAAGCTTTCTTT. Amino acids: CASSQGGRPEEAFF.

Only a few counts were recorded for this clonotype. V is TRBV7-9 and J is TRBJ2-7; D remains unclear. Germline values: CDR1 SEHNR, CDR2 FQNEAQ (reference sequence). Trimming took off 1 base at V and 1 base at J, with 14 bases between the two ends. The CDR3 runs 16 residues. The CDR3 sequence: CASSLVGPLGSYEQYV. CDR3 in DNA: TGTGCCAGCAGCTTAGTCGGTCCCCTGGGATCCTACGAGCAGTACGTC.

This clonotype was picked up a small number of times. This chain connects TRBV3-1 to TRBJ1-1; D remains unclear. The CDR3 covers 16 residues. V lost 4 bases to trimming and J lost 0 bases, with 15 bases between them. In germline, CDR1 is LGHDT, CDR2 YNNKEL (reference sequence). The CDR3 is CASSPLGQYMNTEAFF. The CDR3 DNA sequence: TGTGCCAGCAGCCCTTTAGGGCAGTACATGAACACTGAAGCTTTCTTT.